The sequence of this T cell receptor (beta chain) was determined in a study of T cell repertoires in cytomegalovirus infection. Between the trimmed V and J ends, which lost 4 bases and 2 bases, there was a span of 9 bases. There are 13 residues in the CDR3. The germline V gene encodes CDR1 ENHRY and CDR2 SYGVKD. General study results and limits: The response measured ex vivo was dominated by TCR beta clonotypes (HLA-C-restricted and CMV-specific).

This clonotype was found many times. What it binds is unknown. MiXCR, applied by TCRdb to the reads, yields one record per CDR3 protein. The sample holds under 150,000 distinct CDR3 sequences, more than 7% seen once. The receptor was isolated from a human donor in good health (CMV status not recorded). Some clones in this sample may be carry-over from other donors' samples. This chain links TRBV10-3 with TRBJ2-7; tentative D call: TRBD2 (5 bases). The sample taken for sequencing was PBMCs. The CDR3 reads CAISVPGTYEQYF. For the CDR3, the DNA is TGTGCCATCAGTGTACCCGGGACCTACGAGCAGTACTTC.